A selection of T cell receptor beta chains follows, all from one sample in a study of cytomegalovirus exposure and HLA in healthy donors. Only in-frame clones appear in the TCRdb table, and some are missing; sequencing was by immunoSEQ multiplex PCR. This sample has about 140,000 clones, with about 80% found just once. What was sequenced was PBMCs. The receptors originated from a woman between 40 and 55 years old in good health and CMV-seronegative. CDR3s include the opening cysteine and the closing phenylalanine or tryptophan. A D gene is named only where the DNA matches it firmly. Clone size is given for some rows only: seen once, a few or many times, or a class if the clone is expanded.

V gene	clone size	D gene	J gene	CDR3 DNA	CDR3 protein
TRBV30	.	.	TRBJ1-6	TGTGCCTGGAGTTCAGGTACTTCACCCCTCCACTTT	CAWSSGTSPLHF
TRBV5-4	.	TRBD1	TRBJ1-1	TGTGCCAGCAGCTTACCGACAGGGGGCACGGGGACTGAAGCTTTCTTT	CASSLPTGGTGTEAFF
TRBV6-5	.	.	TRBJ1-2	TGTGCCAGCAGTTACGATACCCAGGGGCGGTATGGCTACACCTTC	CASSYDTQGRYGYTF
TRBV7-8	.	.	TRBJ2-7	TGTGCCAGCAGCTTAGCGCGCCTTACCCCCTACGAGCAGTACTTC	CASSLARLTPYEQYF
TRBV5-4	.	.	TRBJ2-5	TGTGCCAGCAGCGCTCGGGACACCCAAGAGACCCAGTACTTC	CASSARDTQETQYF
TRBV2	once	TRBD1	TRBJ2-2	TGTGCCAGCAGACTGACAGGGGCGGGCACCGGGGAGCTGTTTTTT	CASRLTGAGTGELFF
TRBV19	.	.	TRBJ1-1	TGTGCCAGTAGTATTCTGGGGGAGGCAGCTTTCTTT	CASSILGEAAFF
TRBV28	.	.	TRBJ2-1	TGTGCCAGCAGTCCCCAAGGGACTTACAATGAGCAGTTCTTC	CASSPQGTYNEQFF
TRBV4-1	.	.	TRBJ2-6	TGCGCCAGCAGCCACAGACTACCCAACGGCCTGACTTTC	CASSHRLPNGLTF
TRBV2	.	TRBD2	TRBJ2-7	TGTGCCAGCGGGGGGGCCTACGAGCAGTACTTC	CASGGAYEQYF
TRBV9	.	TRBD2	TRBJ2-1	TGTGCCAGCAGCGTCGAGGGACTAGTTTACAATGAGCAGTTCTTC	CASSVEGLVYNEQFF
TRBV5-1	.	.	TRBJ1-2	TGCGCCAGCAGCTTGTACCAGGATCCACCCTATGGCTACACCTTC	CASSLYQDPPYGYTF
TRBV29-1	few	.	TRBJ2-4	TGCAGCGTTGAAGTTCAGGTGGAAAACATTCAGTACTTC	CSVEVQVENIQYF
TRBV6-1	.	.	TRBJ2-5	TGTGCCAGCATCCCGGGGTACGGGGAGCAGTACTTC	CASIPGYGEQYF
TRBV15	.	.	TRBJ2-7	TGTGCCACCAGCAGAGATCAGAACCTCCACGAGCAGTACTTC	CATSRDQNLHEQYF
TRBV7-3	.	.	TRBJ2-6	TGTGCCAGCAGCTTAACACAGAGCTCTGGGGCCAACGTCCTGACTTTC	CASSLTQSSGANVLTF
TRBV6-6	.	TRBD1	TRBJ1-4	TGTGCCAGCAGTCGCGGGGGACAGGGAAGTGAAAAACTGTTTTTT	CASSRGGQGSEKLFF
TRBV7-8	.	.	TRBJ1-5	TGTGCCAGCGTTCAGGACACCATCACCCCCCAGCCCCAGCATTTT	CASVQDTITPQPQHF
TRBV7-3	.	.	TRBJ2-7	TGTGCCAGCAGCCCCGGACCGTTTAGGGGCGAGCAGTACTTC	CASSPGPFRGEQYF
TRBV7-9	.	TRBD2	TRBJ2-1	TGTGCCAGCAGCTCCGAGCGGGAGGGCTACAATGAGCAGTTCTTC	CASSSEREGYNEQFF
TRBV28	.	.	TRBJ2-7	TGTGCCAGCAGTCCGACAGAAACCGAGCAGTACTTC	CASSPTETEQYF
TRBV19	.	.	TRBJ2-1	TGTGCCAGTAGTCTCGGTAGCCTCCAAGGGCAGTTCTTC	CASSLGSLQGQFF
TRBV6-1	many	TRBD2	TRBJ2-7	TGTGCCAGCAGTGAGACTAGCGGGGGCCCCTACGAGCAGTACTTC	CASSETSGGPYEQYF
TRBV6-5	.	.	TRBJ1-3	TGTGCCAGCAGTTACTCGACTCCCTCTGGAAACACCATATATTTT	CASSYSTPSGNTIYF
TRBV7-8	.	.	TRBJ2-7	TGTGCCAGCAGCCTAGAGGGGGTTGGGAACGAGCAGTACTTC	CASSLEGVGNEQYF
TRBV19	.	.	TRBJ2-1	TGTGCCAGTAGTAGGGGGTCGGGCGGGACTTACAATGAGCAGTTCTTC	CASSRGSGGTYNEQFF
TRBV25-1	.	TRBD1	TRBJ1-6	TGTGCCAGCAGTGAATGGGGCACAGGGGGAGGGGCCCTCCACTTT	CASSEWGTGGGALHF
TRBV18	.	.	TRBJ1-4	TGTGCCAGCTCACCACGGGGCAGGAACCAGGGAAAACTGTTTTTT	CASSPRGRNQGKLFF
TRBV6-1	few	TRBD2	TRBJ2-5	TGTGCCAGCACCGAGACTAGCGGGGGGGCGCAGACCCAGTACTTC	CASTETSGGAQTQYF
TRBV5-4	.	TRBD2	TRBJ2-1	TGTGCCAGCAGTACTAGCGGACGTGCCAGCTCCTACAATGAGCAGTTCTTC	CASSTSGRASSYNEQFF
TRBV6-5	.	TRBD2	TRBJ2-7	TGTGCCAGCAGTTACCGACGGGGGGGATCGTGGGAGCAGTACTTC	CASSYRRGGSWEQYF
TRBV28	.	TRBD2	TRBJ2-1	TGTGCCAGCAGAACTTATTCGGGAGGGCGAAACAATGAGCAGTTCTTC	CASRTYSGGRNNEQFF
TRBV9	.	TRBD2	TRBJ2-3	TGTGCCAGCAGCCTCCTAGGGAGCGGGGGGGGGAACACAGATACGCAGTATTTT	CASSLLGSGGGNTDTQYF
TRBV9	.	TRBD2	TRBJ2-2	TGTGCCAGCAGAAGGACTAGCGGAGCCGGGGAGCTGTTTTTT	CASRRTSGAGELFF
TRBV5-6	once	.	TRBJ1-3	TGTGCCAGCAGCATATATCCGGCGGGGGTGGCTGGAAACACCATATATTTT	CASSIYPAGVAGNTIYF
TRBV27	.	TRBD2	TRBJ2-7	TGTGCCAGCAGAGGACCCTCGACCCGGGAGGGATCCTACGAGCAGTACTTC	CASRGPSTREGSYEQYF
TRBV11-2	.	TRBD1	TRBJ2-7	TGTGCCAGCAGCTTGGGGGGGACAGGGGTCCACGAGCAGTACTTC	CASSLGGTGVHEQYF
TRBV4-2	few	TRBD1	TRBJ2-7	TGTGCCAGCAGCCAAGACTGGCAGGGGGCCTACGAGCAGTACTTC	CASSQDWQGAYEQYF
TRBV7-9	.	TRBD1	TRBJ1-5	TGTGCCAGCAGCTTAGGGACAGGGGCGCAGCCCCAGCATTTT	CASSLGTGAQPQHF
TRBV11-3	.	TRBD1	TRBJ2-5	TGTGCCAGCAGCTTTGGAGGTTGGGGGACAGGGGTCGGAGAGACCCAGTACTTC	CASSFGGWGTGVGETQYF
TRBV7-2	.	TRBD1	TRBJ2-7	TGTGCCAGCAGCTTCGGACAGGGCTACGAGCAGTACTTC	CASSFGQGYEQYF
TRBV11-3	few	.	TRBJ1-2	TGTGCCAGCAGCTCCAGAATTGGCGGGGGGGATGAATTAGGCTACACCTTC	CASSSRIGGGDELGYTF
TRBV28	few	.	TRBJ2-1	TGTGCCAGCAGCACCTCAGGGGTTCTTCAGCAGTTCTTC	CASSTSGVLQQFF
TRBV6-1	.	TRBD1	TRBJ1-2	TGTGCCAGCATTAGGGGGACAGGGGGCAATAGCTACACCTTC	CASIRGTGGNSYTF
TRBV5-1	.	.	TRBJ1-2	TGCGCCAGCAGCCTAAGAAACAGCCCTGGCAGTGGAGGCTACACCTTC	CASSLRNSPGSGGYTF
TRBV5-6	.	TRBD1	TRBJ2-5	TGTGCCAGCAGCCCCGGACAGGGTCGAGCGGCGGAGACCCAGTACTTC	CASSPGQGRAAETQYF
TRBV7-8	.	.	TRBJ1-5	TGTGCCAGCAGCTTTGGGGGGGACATCCGCAATCAGCCCCAGCATTTT	CASSFGGDIRNQPQHF
TRBV19	.	.	TRBJ2-5	TGTGCCAGTAGTATTTTTATCCAAGAGACCCAGTACTTC	CASSIFIQETQYF
TRBV28	.	TRBD1	TRBJ2-5	TGTGGGACAGGGGATCAAGAGACCCAGTACTTC	CGTGDQETQYF
TRBV5-1	.	.	TRBJ2-2	TGCGCCAGCAGCGTGACGGGGAACACCGGGGAGCTGTTTTTT	CASSVTGNTGELFF
TRBV27	.	.	TRBJ1-2	TGTGCCAGCAGTTTCTCCCCCCCGATGGGGAGAGGCTATGGCTACACCTTC	CASSFSPPMGRGYGYTF
TRBV20-1	.	.	TRBJ1-2	TGCAGTGCCAGCAGGCTCTTATACACCTTC	CSASRLLYTF
TRBV4-1	.	.	TRBJ2-4	TGCGCCAGCAGCCCCCCGGACAGCAAAAACATTCAGTACTTC	CASSPPDSKNIQYF
TRBV7-8	once	.	TRBJ2-1	TGTGCCAGCATCCCCTCGAGTAGTTTTGAGCTTTTGCGGTTCTTC	CASIPSSSFELLRFF
TRBV28	few	.	TRBJ1-1	TGTGCCAGCAGTCCAAACATTAACACTGAAGCTTTCTTT	CASSPNINTEAFF